This is a list of T cell receptor beta chains from one sample in a study of beta chain features in type 1 diabetes. The table came from immunoSEQ multiplex PCR; TCRdb's copy has only in-frame clones and leaves some out. The sample shows some 410,000 clones, 14% of them seen only once. What was sequenced was naive CD4+ T cells from blood. The origin of the receptors is a young man in good health. CDR3s include the opening cysteine and the closing phenylalanine or tryptophan. D genes are given only for firm matches. Size values are once, few and many counts, or a class for expanded clones, and some rows have none.

j_call v_call d_call clone_size cdr3_aa cdr3_nt
TRBJ1-2 TRBV5-6 - - CASSLAGSGGYTF TGTGCCAGCAGCTTGGCCGGGAGCGGTGGCTACACCTTC
TRBJ1-2 TRBV7-9 - - CASSLAEIYGYTF TGTGCCAGCAGCTTAGCGGAAATTTATGGCTACACCTTC
TRBJ2-1 TRBV9 - few CASSVEGIPYNEQFF TGTGCCAGCAGCGTAGAGGGTATCCCCTACAATGAGCAGTTCTTC
TRBJ2-3 TRBV5-1 - few CASRNLDTQYF TGCGCCAGCAGGAATCTAGATACGCAGTATTTT
TRBJ2-5 TRBV28 - once CASSLLKETQYF TGTGCCAGCAGTTTACTAAAAGAGACCCAGTACTTC
TRBJ2-1 TRBV12-5 TRBD2 - CASGSLGLAGGAYNEQFF TGTGCTAGTGGCTCACTCGGACTAGCGGGGGGAGCCTACAATGAGCAGTTCTTC
TRBJ2-1 TRBV5-1 TRBD2 - CASSLSGSSHNEQFF TGCGCCAGCAGCTTGAGCGGGAGTTCCCACAATGAGCAGTTCTTC
TRBJ2-2 TRBV19 TRBD2 - CASKAGVANTGELFF TGTGCCAGTAAGGCGGGAGTGGCGAACACCGGGGAGCTGTTTTTT
TRBJ1-2 TRBV30 TRBD1 - CAWSVPGGGYTF TGTGCCTGGAGTGTACCAGGGGGAGGCTACACCTTC
TRBJ2-3 TRBV7-8 - few CASSPRDFLTDTQYF TGTGCCAGCAGCCCCCGGGACTTTCTCACAGATACGCAGTATTTT
TRBJ2-1 TRBV6-6 - few CASSYRNEQFF TGTGCCAGCAGTTACAGGAATGAGCAGTTCTTC
TRBJ1-2 TRBV4-3 - few CASSQVRRIANYGYTF TGCGCCAGCAGCCAAGTGAGGCGCATAGCTAACTATGGCTACACCTTC
TRBJ2-5 TRBV5-4 - - CASSKPGQKYQETQYF TGTGCCAGCAGCAAACCGGGACAAAAGTACCAAGAGACCCAGTACTTC
TRBJ2-7 TRBV9 - - CASSVGDTSYEQYF TGTGCCAGCAGCGTAGGGGACACTAGCTACGAGCAGTACTTC
TRBJ2-1 TRBV7-9 - few CASSFLRNEQFF TGTGCCAGCAGCTTTCTCCGTAATGAGCAGTTCTTC
TRBJ2-3 TRBV29-1 - - CSVEDRVARTDTQYF TGCAGCGTTGAAGATCGGGTAGCCCGCACAGATACGCAGTATTTT
TRBJ1-1 TRBV12-5 - - CASGLWGAGGSLLVAEAFF TGTGCTAGTGGTTTGTGGGGGGCCGGAGGGAGTCTGTTGGTCGCTGAAGCTTTCTTT
TRBJ1-6 TRBV7-9 - few CASSPPGPRNSPLHF TGTGCCAGCAGTCCACCGGGGCCTCGTAATTCACCCCTCCACTTT
TRBJ2-5 TRBV19 TRBD2 few CASSRLAGETQYF TGTGCCAGTAGTCGGCTAGCGGGAGAGACCCAGTACTTC
TRBJ1-5 TRBV7-2 TRBD1 few CASSPRQGGNQPQHF TGTGCCAGCAGCCCCAGACAGGGCGGCAATCAGCCCCAGCATTTT
TRBJ1-6 TRBV27 - few CASSLIPGGRSPLHF TGTGCCAGCAGTTTAATTCCGGGGGGCCGATCACCCCTCCACTTT
TRBJ2-4 TRBV11-2 TRBD1 - CASSLQPGQGANIQYF TGTGCCAGCAGCCTACAACCGGGACAGGGGGCTAACATTCAGTACTTC